Listed below are T cell receptor beta chains from one sample, sequenced in a study of T cells in Graves' hyperthyroidism and ophthalmopathy. TCRdb re-derived calls from the multiplex PCR reads in MiXCR, one entry per CDR3 protein. Here the sample spans approximately 640,000 distinct CDR3 sequences, 45% being singletons. What was sequenced was peripheral blood or thyroid tissue (not recorded which). These receptors all come from an adult man with Graves' disease, either hyperthyroidism or ophthalmopathy (not recorded which). Each CDR3 is given with its conserved first and last residue. Each record gives: V gene, D gene, CDR3 protein. The D gene is left open where the match is weak.

>TRBV29-1|NA
CSVRADGGSETQYF
>TRBV10-3|NA
CAISDTVEGPDYEQYF
>TRBV25-1|NA
CASSNLNRYGYTF
>TRBV5-6|NA
CASSRTEGRYDGYTF
>TRBV12-3/TRBV12-4|NA
CASSLGSLSNQPQHF
>TRBV20-1|TRBD1
CSASHWTGPGTEAFF
>TRBV7-2|NA
CASSLVMTTEAFF
>TRBV7-2|NA
CASSPRPGYEQYF
>TRBV20-1|TRBD2
CSARDGRTSVETQYF
>TRBV5-1|TRBD1
CASSLGTGGNVLTF
>TRBV7-6|TRBD1
CASSLSGTVEQYF
>TRBV7-2|NA
CASSLGGVAYEQYF
>TRBV5-1|TRBD1
CASSVETGPGELFF
>TRBV2|TRBD1
CASKPGTANEKLFF
>TRBV9|NA
CASSQDGARANVLTF
>TRBV7-2|NA
CASSLVPGGVEKLFF
>TRBV6-5|NA
CASSYSGRGSLGYTF
>TRBV29-1|NA
CSVAKDGAFF
>TRBV9|TRBD1
CASSKTGNGQPQHF
>TRBV15|TRBD2
CATSRDLGSGNSGELFF
>TRBV5-1|TRBD1
CASSPSSRGDTEAFF
>TRBV24-1|NA
CATSDAHTEALF
>TRBV5-1|TRBD2
CASSFQSGGAYEQYF
>TRBV4-3|TRBD1
CASSHPGTGANRNEKLFF
>TRBV12-3/TRBV12-4|TRBD1
CASSNYRGKQPQHF
>TRBV5-1|NA
CASSLGDRSSGYTF
>TRBV20-1|NA
CSAREAIDQPQHF
>TRBV2|NA
CASSFQGSYEQYF
>TRBV10-3|NA
CAIASAGVGAFF
>TRBV7-3|NA
CASSLMGSDTEAFF
>TRBV10-2|TRBD1
CASSVYRGNQPLHF
>TRBV20-1|TRBD1
CSASGGGTGSGANVLTF
>TRBV24-1|TRBD1
CATSDRRGDQPQHF
>TRBV29-1|NA
CSVETGRGLSGYTF
>TRBV4-1|TRBD1
CASSQGTGGRYTF
>TRBV9|TRBD1
CASSPDRDPRSAYEQYF
>TRBV2|NA
CASSELEAFF
>TRBV20-1|NA
CSARGPSGTNYGYTF
>TRBV7-9|NA
CASSSNSYEQYF
>TRBV20-1|NA
CSAQRTGGEEKLFF
>TRBV20-1|NA
CSARLRTGVGTGELFF
>TRBV7-8|NA
CASSLARTPSGNTIYF
>TRBV5-4|NA
CASSLEFLETQYF
>TRBV20-1|NA
CSALDGAGSPLHF
>TRBV12-3/TRBV12-4|TRBD1
CASSNRGRSYEQYF
>TRBV28|TRBD1
CASSLGTGSGPLHF
>TRBV5-1|TRBD1
CASSQDQDRGTEKLFF
>TRBV12-3/TRBV12-4|NA
CASSLQGFTEAFF
>TRBV7-2|NA
CASSSRPGANSPLHF
>TRBV2|NA
CASSEEGLRGSPLHF
>TRBV15|TRBD1
CATKLAQGEGNQPQHF
>TRBV19|TRBD1
CAREDRASDEAFF
>TRBV7-9|NA
CASSPRTQGRYEQYF
>TRBV29-1|TRBD1
CSVEDSRGPSEQYF
>TRBV20-1|NA
CSARDFRMNTEAFF
>TRBV4-1|NA
CASSVPGIPNYGYTF
>TRBV20-1|TRBD2
CSAIGSGGRKETQYF